The subject of this entry is one T cell receptor beta chain. Its antigen is currently unknown. This sample was included in a study of T cell responses to AZD1222 COVID-19 vaccine. The data were produced by immunoSEQ multiplex PCR, yet TCRdb's version contains in-frame clones alone and is incomplete. The repertoire holds about 110,000 clones, with about 88% as singletons. Study-wide results and limits: Spike-specific TCR breadth and depth grew following two AZD1222 doses. Among spike-specific TCRs, nearly half reportedly target unmutated variant regions. Repertoires were collected only later (after the peak T cell response had occurred). Spike was spanned by vaccine-associated CD4 TCRs, with dominance at 160-218 and 743-854.

This sample comprised peripheral blood, obtained on day 0 of AZD1222 vaccination. This TCR was recovered from an adult in good health.

CDR3 sequence (DNA): TGCAGCGTTGACGCCAGTCTCACCGGGGAGCTGTTTTTT. Translating gives CSVDASLTGELFF. The chain employs TRBV29-1 and TRBJ2-2; D remains unclear. CDR1 and CDR2 from the germline V gene are SQVTM and ANQGSEA. V shed 3 bases and J shed 4 bases, with 9 bases lying between them. This CDR3 contains 13 residues.